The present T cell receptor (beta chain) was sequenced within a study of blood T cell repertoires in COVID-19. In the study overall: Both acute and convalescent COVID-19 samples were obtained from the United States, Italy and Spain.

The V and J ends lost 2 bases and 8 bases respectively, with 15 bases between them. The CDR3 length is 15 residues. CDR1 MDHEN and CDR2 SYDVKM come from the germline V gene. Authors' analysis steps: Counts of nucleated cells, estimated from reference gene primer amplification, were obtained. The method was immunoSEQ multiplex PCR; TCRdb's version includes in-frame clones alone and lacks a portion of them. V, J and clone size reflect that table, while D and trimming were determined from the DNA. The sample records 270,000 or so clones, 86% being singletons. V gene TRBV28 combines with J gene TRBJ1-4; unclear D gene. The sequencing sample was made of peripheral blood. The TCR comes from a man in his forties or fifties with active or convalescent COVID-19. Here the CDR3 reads CASSLVAAGGEKLFF. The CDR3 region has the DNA TGTGCCAGCAGTTTAGTTGCGGCGGGAGGAGAAAAACTGTTTTTT.